The clone carrying this TCR beta chain was picked up a small number of times. The antigen is not known. The donors comprised healthy bone marrow donors. Germline values: CDR1 MNHNS, CDR2 SASEGT. Trimming took off 0 bases at V and 2 bases at J, with 11 bases between the two ends. This CDR3 region has 15 residues. PCR primers comprised 60 Vbeta and 13 Jbeta primers. Sequenced by immunoSEQ multiplex PCR; TCRdb stores in-frame clones only, minus some. This sample yields about 140,000 clones, of which 60% to 80% are seen a single time; about 1.7% belongs to the top ten. This entry is derived from a study of cytomegalovirus exposure and HLA in healthy donors. The study's findings and limits: Accurate HLA-A and HLA-B prediction from TCR beta sequences was reported for most subjects. Immune exposure data for these donors was limited to CMV serostatus.

The receptor's source is a woman under 40 in good health and CMV-seronegative. Sequenced: PBMCs. The chain couples TRBV6-1 to TRBJ2-7; the D is unclear. CDR3: CASSEAWLVTYEQYF. Written as DNA, the CDR3 is TGTGCCAGCAGTGAAGCGTGGCTAGTAACCTACGAGCAGTACTTC.